This T cell receptor (beta chain) was retrieved from a study of blood T cells in healthy people across ages. General observations from the study: When set beside aged donors, long-lived donors presented more naive CD4+ cells and higher diversity. Age advanced and TCR beta diversity per million T cells fell, roughly linearly.

The CDR3 totals 15 residues. The V gene's germline CDR1 is MNHEY and CDR2 SMNVEV (reference sequence). Between the trimmed V and J ends, which lost 5 bases and 4 bases, there was a span of 16 bases. Primers used in a second PCR of about 7 to 11 cycles were a sample-barcoded 5' primer and a J-beta primer mix. Every cDNA was tagged by a template-switch adaptor with 12 random nucleotides. TCRdb ran MiXCR on the 5' RACE reads and lists one entry per CDR3 protein. The profile covers approximately 800,000 distinct CDR3 sequences, with approximately 60% appearing a single time and about 26% taken by the ten largest. A few counts support this clonotype. What it recognizes is unknown.

Specimen: blood. The chain has TRBV27 and TRBJ2-3, with a weak D call TRBD2 (6 bases). This clonotype was sampled from a man aged 40-50 years in good health. In DNA, the CDR3 is TGTGCCAGCAGTAATGGGGCGGGGCCCCCAGATACGCAGTATTTT. Protein product: CASSNGAGPPDTQYF.